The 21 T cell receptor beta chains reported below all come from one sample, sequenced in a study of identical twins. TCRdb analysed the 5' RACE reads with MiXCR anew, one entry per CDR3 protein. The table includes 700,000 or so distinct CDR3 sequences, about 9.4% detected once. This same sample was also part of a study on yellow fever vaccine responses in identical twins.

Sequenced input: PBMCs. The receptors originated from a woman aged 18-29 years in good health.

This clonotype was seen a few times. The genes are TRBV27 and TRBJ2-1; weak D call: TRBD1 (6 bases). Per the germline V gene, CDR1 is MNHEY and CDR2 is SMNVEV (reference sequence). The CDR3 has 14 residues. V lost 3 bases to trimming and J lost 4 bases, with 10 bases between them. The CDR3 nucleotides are TGTGCCAGCAGTTTCGAGGGGACATACAATGAGCAGTTCTTC. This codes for CASSFEGTYNEQFF.

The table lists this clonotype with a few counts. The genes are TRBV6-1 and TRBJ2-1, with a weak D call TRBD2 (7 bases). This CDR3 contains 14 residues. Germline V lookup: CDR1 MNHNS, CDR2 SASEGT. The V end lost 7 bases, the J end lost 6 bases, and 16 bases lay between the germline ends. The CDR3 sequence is CASTPFGGRNEQFF. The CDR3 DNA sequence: TGTGCCAGCACCCCGTTCGGGGGGCGCAATGAGCAGTTCTTC.

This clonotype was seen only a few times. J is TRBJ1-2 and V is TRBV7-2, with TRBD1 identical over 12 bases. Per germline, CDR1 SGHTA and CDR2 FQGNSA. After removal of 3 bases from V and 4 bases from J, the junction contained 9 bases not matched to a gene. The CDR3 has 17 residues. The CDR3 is CASSFGTGGAKAYGYTF. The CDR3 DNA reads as TGTGCCAGCAGCTTCGGGACAGGGGGCGCAAAAGCCTATGGCTACACCTTC. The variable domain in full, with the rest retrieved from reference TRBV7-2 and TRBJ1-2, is GAGVSQSPSNKVTEKGKDVELRCDPISGHTALYWYRQSLGQGLEFLIYFQGNSAPDKSGLPSDRFSAERTGGSVSTLTIQRTQQEDSAVYLCASSFGTGGAKAYGYTFGSGTRLTVV.

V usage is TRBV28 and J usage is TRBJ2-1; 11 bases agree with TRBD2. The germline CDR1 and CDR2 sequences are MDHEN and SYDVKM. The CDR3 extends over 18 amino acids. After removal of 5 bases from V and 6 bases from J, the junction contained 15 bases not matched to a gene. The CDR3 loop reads CASSPLGPGTSGVNEQFF. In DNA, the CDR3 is TGTGCCAGCAGTCCACTTGGACCCGGGACTAGCGGAGTCAATGAGCAGTTCTTC.

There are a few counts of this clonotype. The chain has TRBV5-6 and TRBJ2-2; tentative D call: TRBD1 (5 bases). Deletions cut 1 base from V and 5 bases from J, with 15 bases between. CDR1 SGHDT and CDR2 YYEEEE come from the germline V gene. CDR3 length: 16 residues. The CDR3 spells CASSLQGWYSTGELFF. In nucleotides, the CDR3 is TGTGCCAGCAGCTTGCAGGGATGGTATAGTACCGGGGAGCTGTTTTTT.

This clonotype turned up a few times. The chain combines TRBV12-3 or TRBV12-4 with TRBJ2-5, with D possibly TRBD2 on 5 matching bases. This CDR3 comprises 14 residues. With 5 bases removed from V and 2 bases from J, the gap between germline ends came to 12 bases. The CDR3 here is CASSTWTGQETQYF. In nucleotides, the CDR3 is TGTGCCAGCAGTACCTGGACTGGGCAAGAGACCCAGTACTTC.

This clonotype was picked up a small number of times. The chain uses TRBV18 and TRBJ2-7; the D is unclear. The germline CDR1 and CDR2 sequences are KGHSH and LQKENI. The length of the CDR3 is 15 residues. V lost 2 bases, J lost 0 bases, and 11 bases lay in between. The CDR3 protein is CASSPLDGSSYEQYF. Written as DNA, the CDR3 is TGTGCCAGCTCACCATTGGACGGATCCTCCTACGAGCAGTACTTC.

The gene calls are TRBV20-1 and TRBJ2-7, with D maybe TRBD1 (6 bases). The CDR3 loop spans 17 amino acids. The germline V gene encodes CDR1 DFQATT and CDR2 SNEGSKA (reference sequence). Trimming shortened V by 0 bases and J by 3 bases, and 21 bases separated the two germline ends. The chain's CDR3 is CSARDLLGRGRGYEQYF. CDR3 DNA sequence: TGCAGTGCTAGAGATCTCTTGGGGCGCGGCAGGGGCTACGAGCAGTACTTC.

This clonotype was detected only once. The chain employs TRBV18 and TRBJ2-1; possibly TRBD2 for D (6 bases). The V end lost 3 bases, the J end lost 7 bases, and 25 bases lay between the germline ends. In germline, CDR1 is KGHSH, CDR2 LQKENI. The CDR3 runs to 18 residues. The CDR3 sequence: CASSPVIRGPGLHNEQFF. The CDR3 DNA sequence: TGTGCCAGCTCACCCGTAATTCGGGGACCGGGACTTCATAATGAGCAGTTCTTC. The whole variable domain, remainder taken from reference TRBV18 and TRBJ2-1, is NAGVMQNPRHLVRRRGQEARLRCSPMKGHSHVYWYRQLPEEGLKFMVYLQKENIIDESGMPKERFSAEFPKEGPSILRIQQVVRGDSAAYFCASSPVIRGPGLHNEQFFGPGTRLTVL.

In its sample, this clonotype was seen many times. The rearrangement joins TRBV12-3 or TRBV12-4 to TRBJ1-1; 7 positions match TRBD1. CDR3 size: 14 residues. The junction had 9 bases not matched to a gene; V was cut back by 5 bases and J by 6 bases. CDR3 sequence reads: CASSTRQGGSEAFF. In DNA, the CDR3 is TGTGCCAGCAGTACGAGACAGGGAGGCTCTGAAGCTTTCTTT.

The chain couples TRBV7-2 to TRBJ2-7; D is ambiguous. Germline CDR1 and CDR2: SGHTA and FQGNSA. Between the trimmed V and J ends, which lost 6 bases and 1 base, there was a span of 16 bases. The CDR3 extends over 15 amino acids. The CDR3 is CASSIKVPVSYEQYF. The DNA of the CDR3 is TGTGCCAGCAGTATAAAGGTTCCAGTTTCCTACGAGCAGTACTTC.

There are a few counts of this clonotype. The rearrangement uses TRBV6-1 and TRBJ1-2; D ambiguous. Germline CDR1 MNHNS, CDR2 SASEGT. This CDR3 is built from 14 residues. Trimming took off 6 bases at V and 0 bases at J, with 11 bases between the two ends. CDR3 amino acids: CASSPTTPNYGYTF. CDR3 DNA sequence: TGTGCCAGCAGCCCAACGACACCTAACTATGGCTACACCTTC.

The CDR3 spells CASSYSGGAPDTQYF. For the CDR3, the DNA is TGTGCCAGCAGTTACAGCGGGGGGGCCCCAGATACGCAGTATTTT. V and J are TRBV6-5 and TRBJ2-3; 10 bases match TRBD2. The germline CDR1 and CDR2 sequences are MNHEY and SVGAGI. J lost 4 bases, V lost 2 bases, and 3 bases had no gene match. The CDR3 contains 15 residues.

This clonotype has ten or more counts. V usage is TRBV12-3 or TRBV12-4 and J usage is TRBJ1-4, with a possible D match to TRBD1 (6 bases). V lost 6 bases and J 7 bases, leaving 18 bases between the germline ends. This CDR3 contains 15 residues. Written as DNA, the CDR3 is TGTGCCAGCAGCCTAGCACAGGGTCGTTCTGAAAAACTGTTTTTT. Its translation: CASSLAQGRSEKLFF.

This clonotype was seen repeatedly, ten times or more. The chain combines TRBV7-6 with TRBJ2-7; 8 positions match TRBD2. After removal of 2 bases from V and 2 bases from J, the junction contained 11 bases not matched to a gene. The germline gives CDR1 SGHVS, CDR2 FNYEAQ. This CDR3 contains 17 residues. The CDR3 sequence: CASSLYPRGGLAYEQYF. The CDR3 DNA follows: TGTGCCAGCAGCTTATACCCGAGAGGGGGACTAGCCTACGAGCAGTACTTC.

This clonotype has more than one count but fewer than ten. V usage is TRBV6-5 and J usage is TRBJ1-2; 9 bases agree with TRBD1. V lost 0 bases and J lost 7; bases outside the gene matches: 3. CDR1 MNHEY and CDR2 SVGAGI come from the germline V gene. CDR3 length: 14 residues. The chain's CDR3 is CASSYSGQGLGYTF. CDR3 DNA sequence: TGTGCCAGCAGTTACTCGGGACAGGGTCTTGGCTACACCTTC.

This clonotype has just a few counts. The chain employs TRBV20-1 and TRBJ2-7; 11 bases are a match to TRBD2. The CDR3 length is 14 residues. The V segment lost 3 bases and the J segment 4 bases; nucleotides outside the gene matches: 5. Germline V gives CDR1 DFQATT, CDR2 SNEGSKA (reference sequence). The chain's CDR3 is CSASASGGLYEQYF. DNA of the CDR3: TGCAGTGCTAGCGCTAGCGGGGGGTTATACGAGCAGTACTTC.

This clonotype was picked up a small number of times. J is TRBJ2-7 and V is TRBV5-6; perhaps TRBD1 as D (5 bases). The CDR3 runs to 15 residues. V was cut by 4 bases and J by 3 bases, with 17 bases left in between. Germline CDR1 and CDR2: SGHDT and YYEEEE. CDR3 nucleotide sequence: TGTGCCAGCAGCCCCTGGACACTTCCCCTCTACGAGCAGTACTTC. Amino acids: CASSPWTLPLYEQYF.

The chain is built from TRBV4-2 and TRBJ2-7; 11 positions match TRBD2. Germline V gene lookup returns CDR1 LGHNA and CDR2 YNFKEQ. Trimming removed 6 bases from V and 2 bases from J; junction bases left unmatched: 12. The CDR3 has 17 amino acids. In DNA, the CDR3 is TGTGCCAGCAGTCAACTGGCGGGACTAGCGGCCCCCTACGAGCAGTACTTC. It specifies CASSQLAGLAAPYEQYF.

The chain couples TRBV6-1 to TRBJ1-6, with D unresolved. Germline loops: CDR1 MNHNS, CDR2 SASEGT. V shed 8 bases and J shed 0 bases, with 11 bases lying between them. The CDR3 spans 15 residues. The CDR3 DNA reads TGTGCCAGCGATCCCGGCAGCTCCTATAATTCACCCCTCCACTTT. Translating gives CASDPGSSYNSPLHF.

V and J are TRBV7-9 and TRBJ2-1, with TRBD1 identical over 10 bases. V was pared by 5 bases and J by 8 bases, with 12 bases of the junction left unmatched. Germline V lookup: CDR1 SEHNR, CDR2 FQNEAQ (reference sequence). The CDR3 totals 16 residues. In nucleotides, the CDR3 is TGTGCCAGCAGCCCAATCGGGACAGGGGAAGACGATGAGCAGTTCTTC. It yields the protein CASSPIGTGEDDEQFF. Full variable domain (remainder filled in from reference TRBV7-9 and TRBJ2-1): DTGVSQNPRHKITKRGQNVTFRCDPISEHNRLYWYRQTLGQGPEFLTYFQNEAQLEKSRLLSDRFSAERPKGSFSTLEIQRTEQGDSAMYLCASSPIGTGEDDEQFFGPGTRLTVL.